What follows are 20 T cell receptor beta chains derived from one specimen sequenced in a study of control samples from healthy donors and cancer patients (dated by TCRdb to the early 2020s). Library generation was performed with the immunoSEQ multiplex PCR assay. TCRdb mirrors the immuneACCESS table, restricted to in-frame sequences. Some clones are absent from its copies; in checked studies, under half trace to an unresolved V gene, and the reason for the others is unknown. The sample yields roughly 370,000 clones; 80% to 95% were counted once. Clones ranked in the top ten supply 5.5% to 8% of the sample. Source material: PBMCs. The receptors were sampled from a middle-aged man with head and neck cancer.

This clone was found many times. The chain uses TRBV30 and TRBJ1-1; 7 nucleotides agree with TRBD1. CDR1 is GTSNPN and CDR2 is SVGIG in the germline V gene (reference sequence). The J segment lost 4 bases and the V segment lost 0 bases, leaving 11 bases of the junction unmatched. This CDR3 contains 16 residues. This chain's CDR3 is CAWSVPLTGRVTEAFF. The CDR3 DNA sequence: TGTGCCTGGAGTGTACCCCTGACAGGGAGAGTCACTGAAGCTTTCTTT.

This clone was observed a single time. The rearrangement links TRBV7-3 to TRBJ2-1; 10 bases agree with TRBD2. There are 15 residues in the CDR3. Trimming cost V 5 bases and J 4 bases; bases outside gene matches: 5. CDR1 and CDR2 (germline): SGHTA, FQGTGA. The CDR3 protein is CASSETSGEYNEQFF. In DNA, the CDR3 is TGTGCCAGCAGCGAAACTAGCGGGGAATACAATGAGCAGTTCTTC.

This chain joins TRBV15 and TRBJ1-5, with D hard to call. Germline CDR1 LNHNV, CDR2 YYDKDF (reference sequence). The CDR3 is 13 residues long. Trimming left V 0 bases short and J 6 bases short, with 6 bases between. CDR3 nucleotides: TGTGCCACCAGCAGAGAGCGGAGTCAGCCCCAGCATTTT. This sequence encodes CATSRERSQPQHF.

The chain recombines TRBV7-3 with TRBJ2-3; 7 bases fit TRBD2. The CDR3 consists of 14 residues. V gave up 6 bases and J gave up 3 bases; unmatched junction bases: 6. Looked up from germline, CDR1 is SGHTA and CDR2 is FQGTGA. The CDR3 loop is CASSPGLMTDTQYF. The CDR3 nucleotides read TGTGCCAGCAGTCCGGGACTAATGACAGATACGCAGTATTTT.

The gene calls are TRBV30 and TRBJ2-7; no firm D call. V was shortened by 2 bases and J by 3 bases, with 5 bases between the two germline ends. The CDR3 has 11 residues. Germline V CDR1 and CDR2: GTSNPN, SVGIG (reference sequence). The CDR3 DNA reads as TGTGCCTGGAGTTCGGGCTACGAGCAGTACTTC. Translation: CAWSSGYEQYF.

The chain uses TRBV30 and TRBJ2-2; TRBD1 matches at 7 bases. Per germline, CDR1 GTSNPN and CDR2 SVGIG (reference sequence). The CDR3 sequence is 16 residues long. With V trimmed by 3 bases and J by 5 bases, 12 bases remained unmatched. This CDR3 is CAWRKSDRVETGELFF. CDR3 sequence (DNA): TGTGCCTGGAGGAAATCAGACAGGGTGGAAACCGGGGAGCTGTTTTTT.

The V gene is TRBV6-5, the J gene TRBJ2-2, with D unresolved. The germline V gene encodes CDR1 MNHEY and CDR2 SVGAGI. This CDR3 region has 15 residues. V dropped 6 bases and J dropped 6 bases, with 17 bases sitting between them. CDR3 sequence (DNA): TGTGCCAGCAGCACAAGAGGCTATAGCCCCGGGGAGCTGTTTTTT. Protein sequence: CASSTRGYSPGELFF.

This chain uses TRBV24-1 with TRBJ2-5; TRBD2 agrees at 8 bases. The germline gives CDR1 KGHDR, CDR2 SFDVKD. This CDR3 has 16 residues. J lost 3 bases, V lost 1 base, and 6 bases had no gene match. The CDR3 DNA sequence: TGTGCCACCAGTGATTTCGGGAGGGGGGGTAAAGAGACCCAGTACTTC. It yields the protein CATSDFGRGGKETQYF.

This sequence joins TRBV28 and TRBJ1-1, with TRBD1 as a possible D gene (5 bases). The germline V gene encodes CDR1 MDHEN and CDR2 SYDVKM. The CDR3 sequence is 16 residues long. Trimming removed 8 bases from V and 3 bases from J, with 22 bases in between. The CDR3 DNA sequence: TGTGCCAGCCTCACGGGGCTCGGGGCGCGGGACACTGAAGCTTTCTTT. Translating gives CASLTGLGARDTEAFF. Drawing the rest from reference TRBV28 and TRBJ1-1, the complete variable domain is DVKVTQSSRYLVKRTGEKVFLECVQDMDHENMFWYRQDPGLGLRLIYFSYDVKMKEKGDIPEGYSVSREKKERFSLILESASTNQTSMYLCASLTGLGARDTEAFFGQGTRLTVV.

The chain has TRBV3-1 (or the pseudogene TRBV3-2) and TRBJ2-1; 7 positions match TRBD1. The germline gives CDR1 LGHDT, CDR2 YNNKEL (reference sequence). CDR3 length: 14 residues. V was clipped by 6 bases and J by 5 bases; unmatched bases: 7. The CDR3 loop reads CASRGTAANNEQFF. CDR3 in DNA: TGTGCCAGCAGGGGGACAGCAGCGAACAATGAGCAGTTCTTC.

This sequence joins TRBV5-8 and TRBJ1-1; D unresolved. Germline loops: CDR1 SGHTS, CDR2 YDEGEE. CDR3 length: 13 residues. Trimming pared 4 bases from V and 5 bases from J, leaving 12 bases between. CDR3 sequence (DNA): TGTGCCAGCAGCCCGAGGCCGATTACTGAAGCTTTCTTT. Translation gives CASSPRPITEAFF.

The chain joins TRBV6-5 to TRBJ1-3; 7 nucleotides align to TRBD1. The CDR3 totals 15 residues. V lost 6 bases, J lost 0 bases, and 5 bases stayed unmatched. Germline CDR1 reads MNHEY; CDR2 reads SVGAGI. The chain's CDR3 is CASSPGGDSGNTIYF. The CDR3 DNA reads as TGTGCCAGCAGCCCAGGGGGGGACTCTGGAAACACCATATATTTT.

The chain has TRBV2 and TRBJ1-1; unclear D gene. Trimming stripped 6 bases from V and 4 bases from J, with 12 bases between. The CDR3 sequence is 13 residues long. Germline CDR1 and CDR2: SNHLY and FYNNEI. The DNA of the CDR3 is TGTGCCAGCAGGGCCAGTAGTGGCACTGAAGCTTTCTTT. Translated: CASRASSGTEAFF. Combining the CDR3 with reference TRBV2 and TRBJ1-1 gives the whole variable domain EPEVTQTPSHQVTQMGQEVILRCVPISNHLYFYWYRQILGQKVEFLVSFYNNEISEKSEIFDDQFSVERPDGSNFTLKIRSTKLEDSAMYFCASRASSGTEAFFGQGTRLTVV.

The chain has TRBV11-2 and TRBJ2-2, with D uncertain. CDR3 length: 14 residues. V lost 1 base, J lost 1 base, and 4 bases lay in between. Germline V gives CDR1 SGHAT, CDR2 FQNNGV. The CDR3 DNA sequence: TGTGCCAGCAGCTTAGTATTGAACACCGGGGAGCTGTTTTTT. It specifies CASSLVLNTGELFF. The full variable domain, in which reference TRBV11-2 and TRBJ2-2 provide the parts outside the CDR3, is EAGVAQSPRYKIIEKRQSVAFWCNPISGHATLYWYQQILGQGPKLLIQFQNNGVVDDSQLPKDRFSAERLKGVDSTLKIQPAKLEDSAVYLCASSLVLNTGELFFGEGSRLTVL.

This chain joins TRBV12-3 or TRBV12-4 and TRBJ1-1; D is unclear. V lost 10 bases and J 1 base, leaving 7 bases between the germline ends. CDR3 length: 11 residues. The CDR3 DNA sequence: TGTGCCACATACAGGAACACTGAAGCTTTCTTT. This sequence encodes CATYRNTEAFF.

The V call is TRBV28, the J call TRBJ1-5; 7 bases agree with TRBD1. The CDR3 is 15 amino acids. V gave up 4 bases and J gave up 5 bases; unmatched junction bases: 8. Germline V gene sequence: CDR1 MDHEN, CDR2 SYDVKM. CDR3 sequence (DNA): TGTGCCAGCAGTTCGGGTTTCAGGGGGGATCAGCCCCAGCATTTT. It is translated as CASSSGFRGDQPQHF.

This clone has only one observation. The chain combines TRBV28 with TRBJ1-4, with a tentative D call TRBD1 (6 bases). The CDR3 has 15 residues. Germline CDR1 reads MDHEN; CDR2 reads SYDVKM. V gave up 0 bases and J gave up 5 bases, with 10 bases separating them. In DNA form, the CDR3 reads TGTGCCAGCAGTTTATGGGGGGGCGGGAATGAAAAACTGTTTTTT. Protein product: CASSLWGGGNEKLFF.

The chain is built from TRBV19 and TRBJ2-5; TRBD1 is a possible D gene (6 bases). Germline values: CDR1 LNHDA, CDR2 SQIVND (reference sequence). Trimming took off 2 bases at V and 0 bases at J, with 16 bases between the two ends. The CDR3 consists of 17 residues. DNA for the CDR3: TGTGCCAGTAGTATAAGGGCCAGGGGCCCCTACCAAGAGACCCAGTACTTC. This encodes CASSIRARGPYQETQYF.

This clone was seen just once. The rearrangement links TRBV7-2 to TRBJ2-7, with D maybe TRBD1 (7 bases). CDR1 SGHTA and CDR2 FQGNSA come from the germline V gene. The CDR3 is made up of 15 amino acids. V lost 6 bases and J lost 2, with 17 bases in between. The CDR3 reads CASREGQRNTYEQYF. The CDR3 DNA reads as TGTGCCAGCAGGGAGGGACAGCGCAATACCTACGAGCAGTACTTC. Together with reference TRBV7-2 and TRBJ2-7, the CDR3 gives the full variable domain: GAGVSQSPSNKVTEKGKDVELRCDPISGHTALYWYRQSLGQGLEFLIYFQGNSAPDKSGLPSDRFSAERTGGSVSTLTIQRTQQEDSAVYLCASREGQRNTYEQYFGPGTRLTVT.

The CDR3 loop reads CASSPIAENTGELFF. The CDR3 nucleotides are TGTGCCAGCTCACCAATCGCTGAGAACACCGGGGAGCTGTTTTTT. This chain uses TRBV18 with TRBJ2-2, with unresolved D. The CDR3 runs 15 residues. Germline loops: CDR1 KGHSH, CDR2 LQKENI. V lost 2 bases, J lost 1 base, and 8 bases lay in between. Complete variable domain (other parts from reference TRBV18 and TRBJ2-2): NAGVMQNPRHLVRRRGQEARLRCSPMKGHSHVYWYRQLPEEGLKFMVYLQKENIIDESGMPKERFSAEFPKEGPSILRIQQVVRGDSAAYFCASSPIAENTGELFFGEGSRLTVL.